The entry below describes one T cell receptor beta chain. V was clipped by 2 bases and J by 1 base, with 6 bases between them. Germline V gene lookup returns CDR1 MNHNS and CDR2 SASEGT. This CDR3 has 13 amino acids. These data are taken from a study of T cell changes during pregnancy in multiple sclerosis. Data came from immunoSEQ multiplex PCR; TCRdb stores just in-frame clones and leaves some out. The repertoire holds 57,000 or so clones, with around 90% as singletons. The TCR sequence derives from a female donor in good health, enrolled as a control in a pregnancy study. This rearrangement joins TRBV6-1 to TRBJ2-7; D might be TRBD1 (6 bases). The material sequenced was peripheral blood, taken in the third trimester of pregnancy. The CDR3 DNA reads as TGTGCCAGCAGTGAACAGGGGTCCTACGAGCAGTACTTC. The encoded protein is CASSEQGSYEQYF.